This TCR beta chain was retrieved from a study of cytomegalovirus exposure and HLA in healthy donors. Points from the study as a whole: The study carried out a later analysis of TCR beta sequences. It associated approximately 17,000 of them with specific HLA alleles at a false discovery rate of 0.05.

Primers included in the PCR were 60 Vbeta and 13 Jbeta primers. TCRdb keeps only in-frame clones here, not all; method: immunoSEQ multiplex PCR. The sample records 120,000 or so clones, approximately 79% being singletons. Notes on this clone: Its antigen is unknown.

Sample: PBMCs. This receptor was taken from a middle-aged man in good health and CMV-seropositive.

CDR3 in DNA: TGTGCCAGCAGCTTATCTCCGCGGGAAAAACTGTTTTTT. This translates into CASSLSPREKLFF. The chain has TRBV7-2 and TRBJ1-4; D is unresolved. Germline V gene sequence: CDR1 SGHTA, CDR2 FQGNSA. V lost 2 bases and J lost 8, with 9 bases in between. The CDR3 runs 13 residues.